The rows below give T cell receptor beta chains drawn from one sample of a study of CD8 T cells in ankylosing spondylitis. MiXCR was run by TCRdb on the 5' RACE reads, yielding one entry per CDR3 protein. The profile shows about 540,000 distinct CDR3 sequences, over 9.5% of them singletons. Sequencing was carried out using blood, either unsorted or a sorted T cell fraction (not recorded which). Receptors were obtained from a male donor with ankylosing spondylitis. The CDR3 runs from the conserved cysteine through the conserved F or W. A D gene is named only where the DNA matches it firmly. Clone size is given for some rows only: seen once, a few or many times, or a class if the clone is expanded.

v_call	j_call	clone_size	d_call	cdr3_aa	cdr3_nt
TRBV24-1	TRBJ1-4	-	-	CATSDPRAATNEKLFF	TGTGCCACCAGTGATCCCCGGGCCGCAACTAATGAAAAACTGTTTTTT
TRBV6-1	TRBJ1-2	-	-	CASSISSGTTYGYTF	TGTGCCAGCAGTATATCCTCCGGGACAACATATGGCTACACCTTC
TRBV2	TRBJ2-1	-	TRBD1	CARGQGYNEQFF	TGTGCCCGCGGACAGGGGTACAATGAGCAGTTCTTC
TRBV4-1	TRBJ1-1	-	-	CASSQVGAGGTEAFF	TGCGCCAGCAGCCAAGTTGGGGCGGGGGGGACTGAAGCTTTCTTT
TRBV6-6	TRBJ2-1	many	-	CASSIGNEQFF	TGTGCCAGCAGTATAGGGAATGAGCAGTTCTTC
TRBV29-1	TRBJ2-3	-	-	CSVWVVRTDTQYF	TGCAGCGTCTGGGTAGTGCGCACAGATACGCAGTATTTT
TRBV14	TRBJ2-1	-	-	CASRRNEGNYNEQFF	TGTGCCAGCCGCCGCAACGAAGGGAACTACAATGAGCAGTTCTTC
TRBV20-1	TRBJ2-5	-	TRBD2	CSAPSSSGRGETQYF	TGCAGTGCCCCCTCTTCTAGCGGGAGGGGAGAGACCCAGTACTTC
TRBV21-1	TRBJ1-2	few	-	CASSKEGTREEVYGYTF	TGTGCCAGCAGCAAAGAAGGGACCCGGGAGGAGGTCTATGGCTACACCTTC
TRBV25-1	TRBJ1-2	few	-	CASSGEGGGYTF	TGTGCCAGCAGCGGGGAGGGAGGTGGCTACACCTTC
TRBV10-3	TRBJ2-7	many	-	CAITSDAFNSYEQYF	TGTGCCATCACCTCGGACGCATTCAACTCCTACGAGCAGTACTTC
TRBV5-1	TRBJ2-2	many	-	CASSFLPGADTGELFF	TGCGCCAGCAGCTTTCTTCCGGGGGCGGACACCGGGGAGCTGTTTTTT
TRBV6-1	TRBJ2-2	few	TRBD2	CASSDPGTSGTGELFF	TGTGCCAGCAGTGACCCCGGGACTAGCGGCACCGGGGAGCTGTTTTTT
TRBV7-2	TRBJ2-1	many	TRBD2	CASSYRSGGSAYNEQFF	TGTGCCAGCAGCTACCGATCGGGCGGGAGCGCCTACAATGAGCAGTTCTTC
TRBV20-1	TRBJ2-6	-	-	CSASRGVSGANVLTF	TGCAGTGCTTCCCGTGGAGTCTCTGGGGCCAACGTCCTGACTTTC
TRBV7-2	TRBJ2-5	-	-	CATAGQAWETQYF	TGTGCCACCGCGGGGCAGGCCTGGGAGACCCAGTACTTC
TRBV5-1	TRBJ1-4	once	TRBD1	CASSLQGADNEKLFF	TGCGCCAGCAGCTTACAGGGGGCGGATAATGAAAAACTGTTTTTT
TRBV5-1	TRBJ1-1	-	TRBD1	CASSADRGITEAFF	TGCGCCAGCAGCGCCGACAGGGGGATCACTGAAGCTTTCTTT
TRBV7-6	TRBJ2-1	few	-	CASSLVMSRSYNEQFF	TGTGCCAGCAGCTTAGTCATGAGTCGGTCCTACAATGAGCAGTTCTTC
TRBV6-2/TRBV6-3	TRBJ1-1	-	TRBD1	CASSKAGGAFF	TGTGCCAGCAGTAAGGCAGGGGGAGCTTTCTTT
TRBV6-2/TRBV6-3	TRBJ1-5	-	-	CASSPPHSNQPQHF	TGTGCCAGCAGTCCACCACATAGCAATCAGCCCCAGCATTTT
TRBV20-1	TRBJ2-1	-	-	CSATGDREYNEQFF	TGCAGTGCTACGGGGGACAGAGAGTACAATGAGCAGTTCTTC
TRBV5-1	TRBJ2-3	few	-	CASKRDTSTDTQYF	TGCGCCAGCAAGAGGGACACTTCCACAGATACGCAGTATTTT
TRBV20-1	TRBJ1-1	-	TRBD1	CSANSGGNTEAFF	TGCAGTGCTAATTCAGGGGGCAACACTGAAGCTTTCTTT
TRBV9	TRBJ2-3	few	TRBD2	CASSALAGGRTDTQYF	TGTGCCAGCAGCGCATTAGCGGGAGGGCGGACAGATACGCAGTATTTT
TRBV3-1	TRBJ2-1	-	TRBD2	CASNTRGGLAATSSYNEQFF	TGTGCCAGCAACACAAGGGGGGGACTAGCGGCTACCAGCTCCTACAATGAGCAGTTCTTC
TRBV5-1	TRBJ1-1	-	TRBD1	CASSSGQGGKNTEAFF	TGCGCCAGCAGCTCCGGACAGGGGGGGAAAAACACTGAAGCTTTCTTT
TRBV20-1	TRBJ2-3	-	-	CSAKSLAETSTDTQYF	TGCAGTGCTAAGTCACTAGCAGAAACTAGCACAGATACGCAGTATTTT
TRBV29-1	TRBJ1-1	few	-	CSGSQGPNTEAFF	TGCAGCGGATCCCAAGGGCCCAACACTGAAGCTTTCTTT
TRBV20-1	TRBJ1-5	-	-	CSARRRGGNQPQHF	TGCAGTGCTAGAAGGAGGGGTGGCAATCAGCCCCAGCATTTT
TRBV20-1	TRBJ1-4	few	TRBD1	CSARGDSDPEKLFF	TGCAGTGCTAGGGGGGACAGTGACCCTGAAAAACTGTTTTTT
TRBV3-1	TRBJ2-1	-	-	CASSPRVSGSLSNEQFF	TGTGCCAGCAGCCCCCGAGTTTCTGGGTCCCTCTCTAATGAGCAGTTCTTC
TRBV7-8	TRBJ2-5	-	TRBD1	CASSLDWTGVGETQYF	TGTGCCAGCAGCTTAGATTGGACAGGGGTTGGAGAGACCCAGTACTTC
TRBV11-2	TRBJ2-2	few	TRBD2	CASAGLAGLNTGELFF	TGTGCCAGCGCGGGACTAGCGGGGCTGAACACCGGGGAGCTGTTTTTT
TRBV5-1	TRBJ2-5	few	TRBD1	CASKEQGAVSETQYF	TGCGCCAGCAAGGAACAGGGGGCAGTTTCAGAGACCCAGTACTTC
TRBV12-3/TRBV12-4	TRBJ2-3	-	TRBD2	CASLYGTSGSTDTQYF	TGTGCCAGCCTTTATGGGACTAGCGGGAGCACAGATACGCAGTATTTT
TRBV27	TRBJ2-2	-	TRBD1	CASSLGTVLNTGELFF	TGTGCCAGCAGTTTAGGGACAGTCCTTAACACCGGGGAGCTGTTTTTT